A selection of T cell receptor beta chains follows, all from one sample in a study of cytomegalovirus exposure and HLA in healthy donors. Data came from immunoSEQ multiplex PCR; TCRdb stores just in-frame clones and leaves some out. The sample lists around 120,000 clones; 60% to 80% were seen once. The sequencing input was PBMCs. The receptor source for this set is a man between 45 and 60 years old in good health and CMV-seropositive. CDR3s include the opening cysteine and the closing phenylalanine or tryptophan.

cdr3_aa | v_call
CASRHAFGGNYGYTF | TRBV28
CASSLSGNQPQHF | TRBV7-9
CASSQDRRAFF | TRBV2
CASSGGDYGYTF | TRBV6-5
CASTAPRSSGETQYF | TRBV6-1
CASSLAGEGPQHF | TRBV7-6
CASSREGNYEQYF | TRBV5-1
CASSQAGTGSSGYTF | TRBV5-1
CASSLGQGADTQYF | TRBV11-3
CSVEDNAGKETQYF | TRBV29-1
CASSRDSGAHEQYF | TRBV6-5
CASTGRSDSPLHF | TRBV28
CASRGTGLRGDNSPLHF | TRBV2
CASSREHSDNEQFF | TRBV5-1
CASRSEGNYGYTF | TRBV6-5
CASNTGTALNTEAFF | TRBV5-1
CASSGRERNNEQFF | TRBV6-1
CASSYSKGSGNQPQHF | TRBV6-5
CASSAGGSSYNEQFF | TRBV5-1
CASSLLSGEGYGYTF | TRBV7-9
CASSKAKTGLGGYEQFF | TRBV21-1
CASSSLLQGYGYTF | TRBV6-5
CASSLLGQPQETQYF | TRBV5-1
CASREAGANYGYTF | TRBV19
CAWSGGGNQPQHF | TRBV30
CASSAGPDRVYYGYTF | TRBV9
CASSFPDRASYGYTF | TRBV5-4
CASSLYLSNSPLHF | TRBV5-1
CASSSGTAGEQYF | TRBV5-6
CASSHNEAGNTIYF | TRBV4-1
CASSIERTGVDTQYF | TRBV19
CASSLFGYGYTF | TRBV28
CASSPQDSSGYGYTF | TRBV19
CSVSQGLTGELFF | TRBV29-1
CASTSHPGQGNQPQHF | TRBV5-8
CASSVGNRGKGYTF | TRBV9
CASSLGQGAYGYTF | TRBV5-1
CATGHPPNAEAFF | TRBV10-3
CASSLRGGTGIRWGSNQPQHF | TRBV27
CASGTRGSQETQYF | TRBV25-1
CASSWRLAGVRETGELFF | TRBV7-2
CASSPNGFATNEKLFF | TRBV7-8
CASSEGGFYEQYF | TRBV6-1
CASRPGLNQETQYF | TRBV10-2
CASRIDSRNYGYTF | TRBV2
CAISKERGGSSAKNIQYF | TRBV10-3
CASSPTGGQGTEAFF | TRBV18
CASSLTGAYEQYF | TRBV7-9
CASSTGLLGSYNEQFF | TRBV2
CASSPSGQPGGDTQYF | TRBV18
CASSAGRGGYTF | TRBV5-1
CASSIKADRLAETQYF | TRBV19
CASSPGLNYGYTF | TRBV5-1
CASSPRTIRPGELFF | TRBV6-5
CASSPYRGQVAF | TRBV7-2
CASSLVTGGGTEAFF | TRBV7-2
CASSSTGAYGYTF | TRBV27
CASSEGRREKLFF | TRBV2
CASSLALQTSGRGGEQFF | TRBV7-9
CASSAQGNRNTIYF | TRBV5-1